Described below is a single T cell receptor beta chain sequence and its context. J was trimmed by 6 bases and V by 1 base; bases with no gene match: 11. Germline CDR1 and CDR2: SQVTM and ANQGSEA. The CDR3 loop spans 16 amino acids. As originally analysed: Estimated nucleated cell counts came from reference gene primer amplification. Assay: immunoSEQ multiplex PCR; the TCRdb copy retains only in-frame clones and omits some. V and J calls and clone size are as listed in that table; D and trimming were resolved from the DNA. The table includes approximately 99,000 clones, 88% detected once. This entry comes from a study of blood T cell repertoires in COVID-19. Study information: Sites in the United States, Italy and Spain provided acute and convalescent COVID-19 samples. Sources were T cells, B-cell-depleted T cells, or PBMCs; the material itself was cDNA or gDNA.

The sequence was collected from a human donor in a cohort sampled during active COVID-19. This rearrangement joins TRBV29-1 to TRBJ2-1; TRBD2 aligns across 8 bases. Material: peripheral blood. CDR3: CSVEGGGTRRSNEQFF. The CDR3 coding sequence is TGCAGCGTTGAAGGCGGGGGGACAAGAAGATCCAATGAGCAGTTCTTC.